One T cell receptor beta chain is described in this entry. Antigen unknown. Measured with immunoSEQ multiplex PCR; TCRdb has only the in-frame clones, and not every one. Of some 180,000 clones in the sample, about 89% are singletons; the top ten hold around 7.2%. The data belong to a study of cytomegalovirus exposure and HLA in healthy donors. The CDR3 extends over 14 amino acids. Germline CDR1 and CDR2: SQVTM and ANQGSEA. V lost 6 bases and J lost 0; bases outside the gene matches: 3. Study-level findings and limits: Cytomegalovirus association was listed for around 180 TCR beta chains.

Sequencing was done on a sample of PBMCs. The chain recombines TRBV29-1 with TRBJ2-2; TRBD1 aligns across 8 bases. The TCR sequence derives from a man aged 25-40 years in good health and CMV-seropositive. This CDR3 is CSVRTGTNTGELFF. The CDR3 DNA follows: TGCAGCGTCAGGACAGGGACGAACACCGGGGAGCTGTTTTTT.